One sample yielded the 2 T cell receptor beta chains listed below, sequenced in a study of CD8+ T cells in alopecia areata. The sample's treatment: oral pan-JAK inhibitor, 5-10 mg twice daily. Extracted RNA was reverse transcribed into cDNA, the sequencing template. The assay was immunoSEQ multiplex PCR, and TCRdb's table has in-frame clones only and misses some. The repertoire holds some 150,000 clones, with less than 75% as singletons. Sequenced here: CD4+ T cells sorted from blood, sampled at roughly week 55, from a patient treated with tofacitinib. All receptors come from a human donor with alopecia areata.

Only a few counts were recorded for this clone. V is TRBV29-1 and J is TRBJ2-1, with D possibly TRBD1 on 5 matching bases. CDR1 is SQVTM, CDR2 ANQGSEA, per germline. Trimming left V 5 bases short and J 9 bases short, with 20 bases between. The CDR3 totals 14 residues. This CDR3 reads CSVHGVGVIPEQFF. The CDR3 DNA sequence: TGCAGCGTTCATGGCGTAGGGGTGATACCTGAGCAGTTCTTC.

This clone was found a few times. The rearrangement links TRBV29-1 to TRBJ1-2, with D maybe TRBD1 (5 bases). Between the trimmed V and J ends, which lost 4 bases and 2 bases, there was a span of 11 bases. Germline CDR1 is SQVTM and CDR2 is ANQGSEA. The CDR3 runs 13 residues. DNA for the CDR3: TGCAGCGTTGCCCTGGGACCCAACTATGGCTACACCTTC. This translates into CSVALGPNYGYTF.